Listed here is a single T cell receptor beta chain. What it binds is unknown. This entry comes from a study of B cell selection in AIRE deficiency. Assay: immunoSEQ multiplex PCR; the TCRdb copy retains only in-frame clones and omits some. The sample yields about 21,000 clones, 85% to 95% seen once. Findings of the study overall: Of about 4,000 shared Treg TCRbeta sequences, 30% to 35% were healthy-only, around 9.3% patient-only.

The regulatory T cell sort gate was CD4+CD25hiCD127low/negative. Trimming at V came to 9 bases and at J to 2 bases, leaving 3 bases not matched to a gene. Germline V gene data show CDR1 as LNHDA and CDR2 as SQIVND (reference sequence). The CDR3 sequence is 13 residues long. The rearrangement joins TRBV19 to TRBJ2-1; 8 bases are a match to TRBD1. This receptor was obtained from a human donor with AIRE deficiency. Input material: Tregs sorted from PBMCs. The CDR3 nucleotides read TGTGCCAGCCGGACAGGGACCTACAATGAGCAGTTCTTC. Amino acid sequence: CASRTGTYNEQFF.